This entry is about one TCR beta chain. The sample originates from a study of blood T cell repertoires in COVID-19. Those who participated ranged in age from 18 to 89 years and resided in 20 to 30 US areas. Before being deemed recovered, Cohort 3 donors had two negative PCRs, clearance, or symptom resolution. Assay: immunoSEQ multiplex PCR; the TCRdb copy retains only in-frame clones and omits some. The sample records 160,000 or so clones, 75% to 85% being singletons. V lost 1 base, J lost 2 bases, and 4 bases stayed unmatched. Per germline, CDR1 MDHEN and CDR2 SYDVKM. The CDR3 totals 16 residues. The source material was PBMCs or T cells enriched from blood (not recorded which). The receptor's source is a man in his fifties who had recovered from COVID-19. The gene calls are TRBV28 and TRBJ2-1; 8 nucleotides align to TRBD1. This chain's CDR3 is CASSLYGTGTYNEQFF. CDR3 DNA: TGTGCCAGCAGTTTATATGGGACAGGTACCTACAATGAGCAGTTCTTC. Drawing the rest from reference TRBV28 and TRBJ2-1, the complete variable domain is DVKVTQSSRYLVKRTGEKVFLECVQDMDHENMFWYRQDPGLGLRLIYFSYDVKMKEKGDIPEGYSVSREKKERFSLILESASTNQTSMYLCASSLYGTGTYNEQFFGPGTRLTVL.